Following are 20 T cell receptor beta chains from one sample sequenced in a study of T cell repertoires in cytomegalovirus infection. TCRdb called the reads again in MiXCR, with one record for every CDR3 protein. This sample carries roughly 310,000 distinct CDR3 sequences, approximately 32% of them seen once, and the ten largest clones take 15% to 20%. The antigens these receptors bind are not known. This specimen was cultured PBMCs, taken from culture after CMV antigen stimulation. These receptors all stem from a human donor in good health (CMV status not recorded). Some clones in this sample may be carry-over from other donors' samples.

This chain connects TRBV14 to TRBJ2-5; 7 nucleotides match TRBD2. The germline gives CDR1 SGHDN, CDR2 FVKESK. This CDR3 spans 16 amino acids. The junction had 8 bases not matched to a gene; V was cut back by 3 bases and J by 1 base. This CDR3 reads CASSHPTSTFQETQYF. CDR3 DNA sequence: TGTGCCAGCAGCCACCCGACTAGCACATTCCAAGAGACCCAGTACTTC.

This chain uses TRBV28 with TRBJ2-7, with D possibly called TRBD1 or TRBD2 (5 bases each). V was trimmed by 2 bases and J by 5 bases, leaving 16 bases between them. Germline V gene data show CDR1 as MDHEN and CDR2 as SYDVKM. This CDR3 spans 15 amino acids. CDR3 nucleotides: TGTGCCAGCAGTTTAGAGGGCTGGGGGTTTCACGAGCAGTACTTC. Translation: CASSLEGWGFHEQYF. The whole variable domain, remainder taken from reference TRBV28 and TRBJ2-7, is DVKVTQSSRYLVKRTGEKVFLECVQDMDHENMFWYRQDPGLGLRLIYFSYDVKMKEKGDIPEGYSVSREKKERFSLILESASTNQTSMYLCASSLEGWGFHEQYFGPGTRLTVT.

This clonotype was recorded many times. The chain recombines TRBV6-1 with TRBJ1-4; D possibly corresponds to TRBD1 (6 bases). CDR1 and CDR2 (germline): MNHNS, SASEGT. This CDR3 has 15 amino acids. Trimming stripped 3 bases from V and 7 bases from J, with 15 bases between. CDR3 nucleotide sequence: TGTGCCAGCAGTGACCCGACAGGTTTGATTGAAAAACTGTTTTTT. This sequence encodes CASSDPTGLIEKLFF.

This clonotype was detected many times. The V and J genes are TRBV5-4 and TRBJ1-1; 7 positions match TRBD1. The CDR3 consists of 13 residues. Germline lookup yields CDR1 SGHNT and CDR2 YYREEE (reference sequence). V lost 9 bases to trimming and J lost 2 bases; unmatched junction nucleotides: 7. CDR3 amino acids: CAITGQANTEAFF. The CDR3 DNA is TGTGCCATTACCGGACAGGCCAACACTGAAGCTTTCTTT.

This clonotype was seen repeatedly, ten times or more. This rearrangement joins TRBV12-3 or TRBV12-4 to TRBJ1-1; 7 bases agree with TRBD1. The V segment lost 7 bases and the J segment 3 bases; nucleotides outside the gene matches: 8. The length of the CDR3 is 14 residues. CDR3 sequence (DNA): TGTGCCAGCACCCCGACAGGGACGGACACTGAAGCTTTCTTT. As protein: CASTPTGTDTEAFF.

The chain combines TRBV12-3 or TRBV12-4 with TRBJ1-6; perhaps TRBD1 as D (6 bases). Trimming took 6 bases from V and 6 from J, leaving 15 bases between them. The CDR3 has 15 residues. CDR3 sequence: CASRPVDRLNSPLHF. CDR3 coding DNA: TGTGCCAGCAGGCCCGTCGACAGGCTTAATTCACCCCTCCACTTT.

This clonotype was detected only a few times. J is TRBJ2-6 and V is TRBV7-3, with D possibly being TRBD2 (5 bases). V lost 5 bases, J lost 4 bases, and 6 bases lay in between. The germline V gene has CDR1 SGHTA and CDR2 FQGTGA. The CDR3 consists of 13 residues. The CDR3 region is CASSPGGANVLTF. The CDR3 DNA is TGTGCCAGCAGCCCGGGGGGGGCCAACGTCCTGACTTTC.

This clonotype was seen at least ten times. The J gene is TRBJ2-7, the V gene TRBV7-6, with 10 positions matching TRBD1. The germline V gene encodes CDR1 SGHVS and CDR2 FNYEAQ. The V and J ends lost 0 bases and 1 base, in that order; junction bases with no gene match: 0. This CDR3 is built from 15 residues. The CDR3 nucleotides read TGTGCCAGCAGCTTAGCGGGACAGGGGTCCTACGAGCAGTACTTC. Amino acid sequence: CASSLAGQGSYEQYF.

This CDR3 reads CASSPQGYQETQYF. The CDR3, as DNA: TGTGCCAGCAGTCCTCAGGGGTACCAAGAGACCCAGTACTTC. The V call is TRBV27, the J call TRBJ2-5; maybe TRBD1 (6 bases). Trimming removed 5 bases from V and 0 bases from J, with 10 bases in between. The CDR3 spans 14 residues. CDR1 and CDR2 from the germline V gene are MNHEY and SMNVEV (reference sequence).

This clonotype was recorded many times. The J gene is TRBJ2-1, the V gene TRBV7-8; D is undetermined. The V end lost 1 base, the J end lost 5 bases, and 9 bases lay between the germline ends. Germline CDR1 is SGHVS and CDR2 is FQNEAQ. The CDR3 has 14 residues. CDR3: CASSLVLGNNEQFF. DNA for the CDR3: TGTGCCAGCAGCTTAGTATTGGGCAACAATGAGCAGTTCTTC.

This clonotype was detected ten times or more. The chain uses TRBV29-1 and TRBJ1-3; 8 bases match TRBD1. J gave up 3 bases and V 7 bases, and 5 bases lay outside the gene matches. CDR1 and CDR2 from the germline V gene are SQVTM and ANQGSEA. The CDR3 extends over 13 amino acids. The CDR3 spells CSADRVGGNTIYF. The CDR3 nucleotides read TGCAGCGCGGACAGGGTTGGTGGAAACACCATATATTTT.

This clonotype was recorded a few times. V gene TRBV7-8 combines with J gene TRBJ1-3; D remains ambiguous. Germline V gene data show CDR1 as SGHVS and CDR2 as FQNEAQ. Trimming left V 9 bases short and J 2 bases short, with 14 bases between. This CDR3 has 14 amino acids. CDR3 sequence: CASGPVLPGNTIYF. The CDR3, as DNA: TGTGCCAGTGGTCCCGTGCTACCTGGAAACACCATATATTTT.

This clonotype was picked up one time. The chain uses TRBV10-3 and TRBJ1-1; D is perhaps TRBD1 (5 bases). The CDR3 is made up of 14 amino acids. The V and J ends lost 3 bases and 5 bases respectively, with 13 bases between them. Per the germline V gene, CDR1 is ENHRY and CDR2 is SYGVKD. CDR3 residues: CAISDPGGPTEAFF. The CDR3 DNA reads as TGTGCCATCAGTGACCCGGGGGGTCCGACTGAAGCTTTCTTT.

This clonotype showed up just a few times. The V call is TRBV7-2, the J call TRBJ2-7; D remains unclear. From germline, CDR1 is SGHTA and CDR2 FQGNSA. V dropped 1 base and J dropped 6 bases, with 13 bases sitting between them. CDR3 size: 14 residues. In DNA, the CDR3 is TGTGCCAGCAGCTTAGGTTTTTCGGCTTCCGAGCAGTACTTC. Translation gives CASSLGFSASEQYF.

This clonotype was counted at least ten times. The chain recombines TRBV7-8 with TRBJ1-1; maybe TRBD1 (5 bases). Deletions cut 4 bases from V and 2 bases from J, with 14 bases between. The CDR3 runs to 15 residues. CDR1 and CDR2 (germline): SGHVS, FQNEAQ. In DNA form, the CDR3 reads TGTGCCAGCAGCTCCGAAGGGACGGGCAACACTGAAGCTTTCTTT. The encoded protein is CASSSEGTGNTEAFF.

This clonotype turned up a few times. This chain joins TRBV19 and TRBJ1-2, with 9 bases that match TRBD1. V trimming: 9 bases; J trimming: 4 bases; junction bases outside the gene matches: 21. Germline V gene sequence: CDR1 LNHDA, CDR2 SQIVND (reference sequence). The CDR3 extends over 18 amino acids. CDR3 in DNA: TGTGCCAGCTGTAGGGCCCTAACAGGGGGCCGGGGGCTCTATGGCTACACCTTC. Protein product: CASCRALTGGRGLYGYTF.

V gene TRBV7-2 combines with J gene TRBJ2-3; possibly TRBD2 for D (6 bases). The CDR3 has 14 residues. The V end was cut by 5 bases, the J end by 0 bases, with 9 bases between. Germline V gives CDR1 SGHTA, CDR2 FQGNSA. The CDR3 DNA reads TGTGCCAGCAGCGAGGGGACTAGCACAGATACGCAGTATTTT. It specifies CASSEGTSTDTQYF.

This clonotype was seen a few times. The CDR3 here is CARQVPNSYEQYF. CDR3 DNA: TGTGCCCGACAGGTCCCGAACTCCTACGAGCAGTACTTC. The chain joins TRBV7-4 to TRBJ2-7, with a tentative D call TRBD1 (6 bases). The V gene lost 11 bases and the J gene lost 0 bases, with 14 bases spanning the gap. The CDR3 consists of 13 residues. CDR1 is SGHVT and CDR2 is SQSDAQ in the germline V gene.

This clonotype was counted ten times or more. The rearrangement uses TRBV7-2 and TRBJ2-7; 11 bases align to TRBD2. J lost 2 bases, V lost 4 bases, and 4 bases had no gene match. Germline-derived CDR1 and CDR2 are SGHTA and FQGNSA. The CDR3 contains 15 residues. In DNA form, the CDR3 reads TGTGCCAGCAGCTACGGGACTAGCGGCCCCTACGAGCAGTACTTC. This codes for CASSYGTSGPYEQYF. The full variable domain, with the rest looked up from reference TRBV7-2 and TRBJ2-7, is GAGVSQSPSNKVTEKGKDVELRCDPISGHTALYWYRQSLGQGLEFLIYFQGNSAPDKSGLPSDRFSAERTGGSVSTLTIQRTQQEDSAVYLCASSYGTSGPYEQYFGPGTRLTVT.

This sequence joins TRBV12-3 or TRBV12-4 and TRBJ1-5, with a possible D match to TRBD1 (5 bases). Trimming cost V 3 bases and J 2 bases, with 11 bases left between them. This CDR3 has 15 residues. As DNA, the CDR3 is TGTGCCAGCAGTTTCGGGGGAGGCGGCAATCAGCCCCAGCATTTT. Translating gives CASSFGGGGNQPQHF.